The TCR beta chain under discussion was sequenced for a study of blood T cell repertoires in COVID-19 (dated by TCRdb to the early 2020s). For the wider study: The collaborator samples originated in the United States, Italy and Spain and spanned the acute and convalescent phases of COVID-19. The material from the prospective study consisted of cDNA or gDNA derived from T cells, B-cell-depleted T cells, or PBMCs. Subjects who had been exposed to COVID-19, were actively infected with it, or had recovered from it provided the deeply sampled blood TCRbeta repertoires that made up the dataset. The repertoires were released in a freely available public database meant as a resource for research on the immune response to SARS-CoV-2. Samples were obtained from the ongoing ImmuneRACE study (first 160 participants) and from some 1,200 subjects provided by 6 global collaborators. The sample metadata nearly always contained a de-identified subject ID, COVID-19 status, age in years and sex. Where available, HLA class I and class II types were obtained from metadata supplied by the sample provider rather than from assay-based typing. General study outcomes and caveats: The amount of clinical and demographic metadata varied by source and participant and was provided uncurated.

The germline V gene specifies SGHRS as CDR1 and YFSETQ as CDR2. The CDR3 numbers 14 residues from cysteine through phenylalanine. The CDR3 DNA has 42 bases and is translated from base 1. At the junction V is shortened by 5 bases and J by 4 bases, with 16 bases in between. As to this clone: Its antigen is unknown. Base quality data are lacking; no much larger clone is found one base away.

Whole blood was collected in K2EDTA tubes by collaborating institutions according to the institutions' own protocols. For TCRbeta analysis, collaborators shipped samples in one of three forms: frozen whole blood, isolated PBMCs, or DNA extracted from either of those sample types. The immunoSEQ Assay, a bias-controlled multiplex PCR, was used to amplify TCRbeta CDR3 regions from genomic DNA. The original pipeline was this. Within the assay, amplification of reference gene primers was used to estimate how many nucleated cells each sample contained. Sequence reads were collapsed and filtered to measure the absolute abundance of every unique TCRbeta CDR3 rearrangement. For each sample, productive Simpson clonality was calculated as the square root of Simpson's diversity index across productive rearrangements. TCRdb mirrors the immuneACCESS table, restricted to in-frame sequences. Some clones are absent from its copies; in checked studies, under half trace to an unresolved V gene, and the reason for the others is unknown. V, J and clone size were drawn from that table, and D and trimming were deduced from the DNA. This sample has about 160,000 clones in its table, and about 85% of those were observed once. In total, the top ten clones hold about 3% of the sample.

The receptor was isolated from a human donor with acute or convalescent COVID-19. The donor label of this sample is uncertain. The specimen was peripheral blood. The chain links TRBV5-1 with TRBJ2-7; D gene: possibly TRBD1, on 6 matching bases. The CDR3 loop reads CASRRGGFEYEQYF. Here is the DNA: TGCGCCAGCAGGCGAGGGGGTTTTGAATACGAGCAGTACTTC.